This TCR beta chain was recovered during a study of blood T cell repertoires in COVID-19. TCRdb's table, derived via immunoSEQ multiplex PCR, lists solely in-frame clones and lacks some. The data show about 140,000 clones, over 70% seen once. Trimming pared 4 bases from V and 0 bases from J, leaving 7 bases between. CDR1 is SGHKS and CDR2 is YYEKEE in the germline V gene (reference sequence). The CDR3 length is 13 residues. The clonotype was recovered from a man between 65 and 79 years old who had recovered from COVID-19. The sequenced sample consisted of peripheral blood. The V call is TRBV5-5, the J call TRBJ2-5; no definite D call. The CDR3 nucleotides read TGTGCCAGCAGCCTCCGGGACCAAGAGACCCAGTACTTC. Amino acid sequence: CASSLRDQETQYF. Drawing the rest from reference TRBV5-5 and TRBJ2-5, the complete variable domain is DAGVTQSPTHLIKTRGQQVTLRCSPISGHKSVSWYQQVLGQGPQFIFQYYEKEERGRGNFPDRFSARQFPNYSSELNVNALLLGDSALYLCASSLRDQETQYFGPGTRLLVL.